This TCR beta chain was retrieved from a study of cytomegalovirus exposure and HLA in healthy donors. The study, taken as a whole, reports: Roughly even sequencing depth across donors was the assumption behind the presence/absence analyses. Later analysis identified about 18,000 TCR beta sequences associated with HLA alleles, using a false discovery rate threshold of 0.05.

The PCR contained 60 Vbeta and 13 Jbeta primers. Assay used: immunoSEQ multiplex PCR; TCRdb lists only in-frame clones, some missing. Among roughly 150,000 clones, about 80% were seen once, and the ten largest hold 4.5% to 6%. The CDR3 runs to 14 residues. V gave up 5 bases and J gave up 7 bases; unmatched junction bases: 11. Germline assignment: CDR1 MDHEN and CDR2 SYDVKM. Note on this clone: Its antigen is unknown.

The chain recombines TRBV28 with TRBJ2-7; TRBD2 aligns across 7 bases. This receptor was identified in a man between 25 and 39 years old in good health and CMV-seropositive. The specimen sequenced was PBMCs. CDR3 DNA: TGTGCCAGCAGTCCCCCGGGAGGCTGGTGGGAGCAGTACTTC. This codes for CASSPPGGWWEQYF. The full variable domain, with the rest looked up from reference TRBV28 and TRBJ2-7, is DVKVTQSSRYLVKRTGEKVFLECVQDMDHENMFWYRQDPGLGLRLIYFSYDVKMKEKGDIPEGYSVSREKKERFSLILESASTNQTSMYLCASSPPGGWWEQYFGPGTRLTVT.